This T cell receptor (beta chain) is drawn from a study of shared clonotypes between healthy human individuals. Libraries were prepared by immunoSEQ multiplex PCR; TCRdb keeps only in-frame clonotypes and omits some of them. The sample includes roughly 810,000 clones, 95% to 97% of them seen just once. Only CD45RO-negative cells positively selected for CCR7 counted as naive CD8 cells, so terminally differentiated effector memory CD45RA+ cells were excluded. The CDR3 length is 18 residues. The germline gives CDR1 PRHDT, CDR2 FYEKMQ (reference sequence). Between the trimmed V and J ends, which lost 4 bases and 0 bases, there was a span of 22 bases.

This clonotype was sampled from a man between 25 and 39 years old in good health. Sequencing input: naive CD8+ T cells sorted from blood. The V gene is TRBV13, the J gene TRBJ2-7, with D possibly called TRBD1 or TRBD2 (5 bases each). The CDR3 DNA follows: TGTGCCAGCAGCTCCCGGGCAGGGAGCGACTATAGCTCCTACGAGCAGTACTTC. Its translation is CASSSRAGSDYSSYEQYF.